This T cell receptor (beta chain) emerged from a study of tumor-infiltrating lymphocytes in primary liver carcinoma. The overall study: Yields of productive TCRbeta reads ranged from roughly 3.65 to 7.5 million per sample and were similar across tissue types.

About this clonotype itself: What it binds is not known.

The length of the CDR3 is 18 residues. Per germline, CDR1 MDHEN and CDR2 SYDVKM. Trimming cost V 3 bases and J 3 bases, with 18 bases left between them. TCR beta cDNA was reverse-transcribed from 450 to 500 ng of total RNA. The reaction used a constant-region primer and ProtoScript II reverse transcriptase. TCR beta libraries came from three nested multiplex PCR rounds using slightly modified ARM-PCR. TRBV1-TRBV30 forward primers paired with a C-beta reverse primer drove the first two PCR rounds, approximately 11 cycles each. One entry per CDR3 protein results from TCRdb running MiXCR on the multiplex PCR reads. The sample has roughly 40,000 distinct CDR3 sequences; about 75% are singletons. Scientists recovered RNA and DNA together from around 18-30 mg of unsorted bulk tissue. Study observations and caveats: Compared with blood, tumor repertoires held significantly more in their top 250 clones.

The sequence was collected from a woman aged 25 to 39 with primary liver carcinoma and hepatitis B virus infection. V usage is TRBV28 and J usage is TRBJ2-6; D is undetermined. Sequenced: tumor-adjacent normal liver tissue. In DNA, the CDR3 is TGTGCCAGCAGTTTCACCCGGCGGCCGGGCCGTGGGGCCAACGTCCTGACTTTC. Translating gives CASSFTRRPGRGANVLTF.